This is a list of T cell receptor beta chains from one sample in a study of shared clonotypes between healthy human individuals. Assay used: immunoSEQ multiplex PCR; TCRdb lists only in-frame clones, some missing. The table records just over 2,000,000 clones, approximately 94% of them present only once. The sequenced sample was naive CD8+ T cells sorted from blood. The origin of the receptors is a man aged 18-30 years in good health. The CDR3 runs from the conserved cysteine through the conserved F or W. The D gene is left open where the match is weak. A row's size may be missing; if present it is once, few, many or a size class.

TRBD2	once	TRBJ2-5	TRBV29-1	TGCAGCAGCGACGGGGGGGTGGAGACCCAGTACTTC	CSSDGGVETQYF
NA	NA	TRBJ1-2	TRBV9	TGTGCCAGCAGCACCGGGACGGACTATGGCTACACCTTC	CASSTGTDYGYTF
NA	NA	TRBJ1-1	TRBV6-5	TGTGCCAGCAGTTACTCAGGGGGAGCTTTCTTT	CASSYSGGAFF
NA	NA	TRBJ1-1	TRBV2	TGTGCCAGCCTACCGGACAGCCTGAACACTGAAGCTTTCTTT	CASLPDSLNTEAFF
NA	NA	TRBJ2-7	TRBV2	TGTGCCAGCAGTGAGGGACGAGGCCATCTAGACGAGCAGTACTTC	CASSEGRGHLDEQYF
TRBD1	NA	TRBJ1-1	TRBV27	TGTGCCAGCAGTCCTAGACAGGGTGAAGCTTTCTTT	CASSPRQGEAFF
NA	NA	TRBJ2-7	TRBV4-1	TGCGCCAGCAGCCAAGACGTTTCAGTTTTCGAGCAGTACTTC	CASSQDVSVFEQYF
NA	few	TRBJ2-5	TRBV9	TGTGCCAGCAGCGTAGCGGGCGAGACCCAGTACTTC	CASSVAGETQYF
NA	NA	TRBJ1-3	TRBV5-1	TGCGCCAGCAGCTTGGCAGGGTCTGGAAACACCATATATTTT	CASSLAGSGNTIYF
NA	NA	TRBJ1-3	TRBV10-1	TGCGCCAGCAGACCGGACGGGAGCTCTGGAAACACCATATATTTT	CASRPDGSSGNTIYF
NA	NA	TRBJ1-1	TRBV2	TGTGCCACCTCAACAGGGTTGAACACTGAAGCTTTCTTT	CATSTGLNTEAFF
TRBD1	NA	TRBJ2-7	TRBV5-6	TGTGCCAGCAGCTGGGACAGGTCTACCTACGAGCAGTACTTC	CASSWDRSTYEQYF
NA	NA	TRBJ2-2	TRBV6-6	TGTGCCAGCACCTCGGCCGGGGAGCTGTTTTTT	CASTSAGELFF
NA	NA	TRBJ2-1	TRBV5-8	TGTGCCAGCAGCTTGGGCCTAGACTACAATGAGCAGTTCTTC	CASSLGLDYNEQFF
NA	NA	TRBJ2-7	TRBV4-1	TGCGCCAGCAGCCAAGTGTCGTCGTCCTACGAGCAGTACTTC	CASSQVSSSYEQYF
NA	NA	TRBJ1-1	TRBV28	TGTGCCACCGGGACCGTGACCCTGACTGAAGCTTTCTTT	CATGTVTLTEAFF
TRBD1	NA	TRBJ1-4	TRBV7-9	TGTGCCAGCAGCCAAGGACAGGGGGCCAGTGCTAATGAAAAACTGTTTTTT	CASSQGQGASANEKLFF
TRBD1	NA	TRBJ2-7	TRBV4-3	TGCGCCAGCAGCCAAGATGGGACAGGGGAGTATTACGAGCAGTACTTC	CASSQDGTGEYYEQYF
NA	NA	TRBJ2-2	TRBV28	TGTGCCAGCAGTTTCGTGGGCACCGGGGAGCTGTTTTTT	CASSFVGTGELFF
NA	NA	TRBJ1-1	TRBV28	TGTGCCAGCAGTTTGGTCATGATGAACACTGAAGCTTTCTTT	CASSLVMMNTEAFF
NA	NA	TRBJ2-1	TRBV13	TGTGCCAGCAGCTTTGGAGGGGATCTTCACAATGAGCAGTTCTTC	CASSFGGDLHNEQFF
NA	NA	TRBJ2-3	TRBV6-6	TGCGCCAGCAGTTACTCGCGAGGGGGGGGAGATACGCAGTATTTT	CASSYSRGGGDTQYF
NA	once	TRBJ2-7	TRBV4-1	TGCGCCAGCAGCCAGGAAGGACACGGAAGCTACGAGCAGTACTTC	CASSQEGHGSYEQYF
NA	NA	TRBJ1-3	TRBV9	TGTGCCAGCAGCGTAGGGGTAACCTCTGGAAACACCATATATTTT	CASSVGVTSGNTIYF
TRBD2	once	TRBJ2-1	TRBV10-3	TGTGCCATCAGTGAGTCGACTAGCGGGCACCCCGTCTACCCGGATGAGCAGTTCTTC	CAISESTSGHPVYPDEQFF
NA	NA	TRBJ2-1	TRBV10-3	TGTGCCATCAGTGAAAATGATTTCGCCGGGGGCTACAATGAGCAGTTCTTC	CAISENDFAGGYNEQFF